Shown below are 32 T cell receptor beta chains from a single sample sequenced in a study of chemoradiotherapy in HPV16-positive cancers. TCRdb's table, derived via immunoSEQ multiplex PCR, lists solely in-frame clones and lacks some. The table shows fewer than 1,200 clones, with about four fifths occurring only once. Here the sequenced sample was tumor tissue, taken from a patient who underwent chemoradiotherapy. The receptors here all came from a human donor with HPV-associated anogenital cancer.

This sequence joins TRBV6-6 and TRBJ1-5, with TRBD1 identical over 7 bases. V was clipped by 0 bases and J by 7 bases; unmatched bases: 9. This CDR3 is built from 16 residues. Germline CDR1 and CDR2: MNHNY and SVGAGI (reference sequence). CDR3 nucleotides: TGTGCCAGCAGTTACTCGAGTTGGCAGGGGGGGCAGCCCCAGCATTTT. It codes for CASSYSSWQGGQPQHF.

The gene calls are TRBV18 and TRBJ2-5; TRBD2 might be the D (6 bases). Germline loops: CDR1 KGHSH, CDR2 LQKENI. The CDR3 consists of 15 residues. Trimming shortened V by 6 bases and J by 5 bases, and 19 bases separated the two germline ends. The DNA for the CDR3 is TGTGCCAGCTCCCGAACCCAGGGAGGCCTGGAGACCCAGTACTTC. This sequence encodes CASSRTQGGLETQYF.

The chain employs TRBV15 and TRBJ1-5; perhaps TRBD1 as D (5 bases). The CDR3 spans 16 residues. V was shortened by 3 bases and J by 0 bases, with 12 bases between the two germline ends. CDR1 is LNHNV and CDR2 is YYDKDF in the germline V gene (reference sequence). CDR3: CATSREDTYSNQPQHF. The CDR3 DNA reads as TGTGCCACCAGCAGGGAGGACACATATAGCAATCAGCCCCAGCATTTT.

This sequence joins TRBV7-2 and TRBJ2-1; 14 positions match TRBD2. CDR3 length: 15 amino acids. The V gene end was trimmed by 5 bases and the J gene end by 7 bases; junction bases not matched to a gene: 4. Looked up from germline, CDR1 is SGHTA and CDR2 is FQGNSA. The CDR3 spells CASSLRLAGGNEQFF. The CDR3 DNA follows: TGTGCCAGCAGCCTCCGACTAGCGGGAGGGAATGAGCAGTTCTTC.

The J gene is TRBJ2-1, the V gene TRBV5-1; 11 bases align to TRBD2. V shed 3 bases, J shed 10 bases, and the junction held 12 bases outside the gene matches. The CDR3 runs to 16 residues. Germline values: CDR1 SGHRS, CDR2 YFSETQ. CDR3: CASSSDPGLAVHEQFF. The DNA of the CDR3 is TGCGCCAGCAGCTCTGACCCGGGACTAGCGGTACACGAGCAGTTCTTC.

Only a few counts were recorded for this clone. The chain employs TRBV20-1 and TRBJ1-1; D is unresolved. CDR1 and CDR2 (germline): DFQATT, SNEGSKA (reference sequence). The CDR3 is 11 amino acids. V lost 2 bases, J lost 11 bases, and 12 bases lay in between. In DNA, the CDR3 is TGCAGTGCTAGACCCCGCAACGATGCTTTCTTT. It is translated as CSARPRNDAFF.

The chain uses TRBV5-1 and TRBJ1-1, with D hard to call. The V gene's germline CDR1 is SGHRS and CDR2 YFSETQ. The V gene lost 4 bases and the J gene lost 1 base, with 11 bases spanning the gap. This CDR3 comprises 14 residues. The CDR3 loop is CASSSKVENTEAFF. Written as DNA, the CDR3 is TGCGCCAGCAGCAGTAAGGTTGAGAACACTGAAGCTTTCTTT. The full variable domain, completed using reference TRBV5-1 and TRBJ1-1, is KAGVTQTPRYLIKTRGQQVTLSCSPISGHRSVSWYQQTPGQGLQFLFEYFSETQRNKGNFPGRFSGRQFSNSRSEMNVSTLELGDSALYLCASSSKVENTEAFFGQGTRLTVV.

This chain uses TRBV7-2 with TRBJ1-2; D may be TRBD1 (5 bases). The germline gives CDR1 SGHTA, CDR2 FQGNSA. This CDR3 is built from 12 residues. V was shortened by 1 base and J by 8 bases, with 8 bases between the two germline ends. The CDR3 region is CASSLVGVGYTF. CDR3 DNA: TGTGCCAGCAGCTTAGTGGGGGTCGGCTACACCTTC. The full variable domain, completed using reference TRBV7-2 and TRBJ1-2, is GAGVSQSPSNKVTEKGKDVELRCDPISGHTALYWYRQSLGQGLEFLIYFQGNSAPDKSGLPSDRFSAERTGGSVSTLTIQRTQQEDSAVYLCASSLVGVGYTFGSGTRLTVV.

V is TRBV30 and J is TRBJ2-3, with 8 nucleotides matching TRBD2. This CDR3 comprises 15 residues. Trimming cost V 3 bases and J 2 bases; bases outside gene matches: 7. Per the germline V gene, CDR1 is GTSNPN and CDR2 is SVGIG (reference sequence). CDR3 sequence: CAWSPLADSTDTQYF. CDR3 nucleotide sequence: TGTGCCTGGAGCCCACTAGCGGACTCCACAGATACGCAGTATTTT.

The chain combines TRBV6-5 with TRBJ2-7, with a tentative D call TRBD1 (6 bases). Germline V gives CDR1 MNHEY, CDR2 SVGAGI. The CDR3 consists of 12 residues. The V gene lost 6 bases and the J gene lost 4 bases, with 10 bases spanning the gap. The CDR3 DNA follows: TGTGCCAGCAGCCTAGGACAGTACGAGCAGTACTTC. This encodes CASSLGQYEQYF.

There are a few counts of this clone. The chain has TRBV5-1 and TRBJ2-7; no clear D gene. Germline lookup yields CDR1 SGHRS and CDR2 YFSETQ. The V and J ends lost 4 bases and 0 bases respectively, with 11 bases between them. This CDR3 is 14 amino acids long. The CDR3 region is CASSLTLNSYEQYF. The CDR3, as DNA: TGCGCCAGCAGCCTTACACTTAACTCCTACGAGCAGTACTTC.

The chain has TRBV27 and TRBJ2-5; D remains ambiguous. The CDR3 runs 14 residues. Germline V gene lookup returns CDR1 MNHEY and CDR2 SMNVEV (reference sequence). Deletions cut 6 bases from V and 0 bases from J, with 11 bases between. The CDR3 nucleotides are TGTGCCAGCAGGCCGACCCCGTACCAAGAGACCCAGTACTTC. Protein: CASRPTPYQETQYF.

The chain uses TRBV30 and TRBJ2-5, with 7 nucleotides matching TRBD1. The CDR3 is 13 residues long. After removal of 4 bases from V and 5 bases from J, the junction contained 7 bases not matched to a gene. The germline CDR1 and CDR2 sequences are GTSNPN and SVGIG (reference sequence). The DNA for the CDR3 is TGTGCCTGGAAACAGGGGATCGGGGAGACCCAGTACTTC. As protein: CAWKQGIGETQYF.

V is TRBV5-4 and J is TRBJ2-3; D may be TRBD1 (6 bases). The germline V gene encodes CDR1 SGHNT and CDR2 YYREEE (reference sequence). V was pared by 0 bases and J by 3 bases, with 11 bases between. The CDR3 spans 15 residues. The CDR3: CASSLGGLRTDTQYF. CDR3 sequence (DNA): TGTGCCAGCAGCTTGGGGGGGCTGCGGACAGATACGCAGTATTTT.

This chain links TRBV9 with TRBJ1-1; D gene unclear. This CDR3 is built from 14 residues. Trimming pared 0 bases from V and 4 bases from J, leaving 10 bases between. CDR1 is SGDLS and CDR2 is YYNGEE in the germline V gene. The DNA of the CDR3 is TGTGCCAGCAGCGTAGGGGCGTCGTTCACTGAAGCTTTCTTT. This codes for CASSVGASFTEAFF. Complete variable domain (other parts from reference TRBV9 and TRBJ1-1): DSGVTQTPKHLITATGQRVTLRCSPRSGDLSVYWYQQSLDQGLQFLIQYYNGEERAKGNILERFSAQQFPDLHSELNLSSLELGDSALYFCASSVGASFTEAFFGQGTRLTVV.

CDR3 DNA: TGTGCCAGCATCCCTCCTCCCGGCGGGTTCTACAATGAGCAGTTCTTC. Translation gives CASIPPPGGFYNEQFF. The chain carries TRBV18 and TRBJ2-1; the D gene is possibly TRBD2 (5 bases). The CDR3 is made up of 16 amino acids. Deletions cut 8 bases from V and 3 bases from J, with 20 bases between. Germline values: CDR1 KGHSH, CDR2 LQKENI.

The rearrangement uses TRBV4-1 and TRBJ2-1; 11 nucleotides line up with TRBD2. V was pared by 3 bases and J by 4 bases, with 2 bases of the junction left unmatched. The CDR3 covers 15 residues. The germline gives CDR1 MGHRA, CDR2 YSYEKL. CDR3 coding DNA: TGCGCCAGCAGCCAGACTAGCGGGACTTACAATGAGCAGTTCTTC. The encoded protein is CASSQTSGTYNEQFF.

This clone was detected only once. The rearrangement uses TRBV7-2 and TRBJ2-1, with D possibly TRBD2 on 5 matching bases. This CDR3 has 17 amino acids. The ends were cut back, 5 bases at V and 1 base at J, with 18 bases in the middle. Germline CDR1 reads SGHTA; CDR2 reads FQGNSA. CDR3 in amino acids: CASSPLGGLRSYNEQFF. CDR3 nucleotide sequence: TGTGCCAGCAGCCCCCTCGGAGGACTTCGGTCCTACAATGAGCAGTTCTTC. Combining the CDR3 with reference TRBV7-2 and TRBJ2-1 gives the whole variable domain GAGVSQSPSNKVTEKGKDVELRCDPISGHTALYWYRQSLGQGLEFLIYFQGNSAPDKSGLPSDRFSAERTGGSVSTLTIQRTQQEDSAVYLCASSPLGGLRSYNEQFFGPGTRLTVL.

The chain recombines TRBV23-1 with TRBJ2-7; tentatively, D is TRBD1 (6 bases). TRBV23-1 is an ORF, with its function uncertain. The ends were cut back, 4 bases at V and 3 bases at J, with 22 bases in the middle. The CDR3 consists of 17 residues. The CDR3 is CASSRGGKRTVRYEQYF. Here the CDR3 DNA reads TGCGCCAGCAGTCGAGGGGGAAAACGGACAGTTCGCTACGAGCAGTACTTC.

This clone was counted only a few times. The J gene is TRBJ1-5, the V gene TRBV7-2; no clear D. V lost 5 bases, J lost 2 bases, and 10 bases lay in between. This CDR3 comprises 14 residues. Germline CDR1 is SGHTA and CDR2 is FQGNSA. The CDR3 is CASSPEAGNQPQHF. CDR3 coding DNA: TGTGCCAGCAGCCCGGAGGCGGGCAATCAGCCCCAGCATTTT. The full variable domain, in which reference TRBV7-2 and TRBJ1-5 provide the parts outside the CDR3, is GAGVSQSPSNKVTEKGKDVELRCDPISGHTALYWYRQSLGQGLEFLIYFQGNSAPDKSGLPSDRFSAERTGGSVSTLTIQRTQQEDSAVYLCASSPEAGNQPQHFGDGTRLSIL.

The chain joins TRBV18 to TRBJ2-1, with D possibly being TRBD2 (6 bases). The germline V gene has CDR1 KGHSH and CDR2 LQKENI. This CDR3 is built from 13 residues. The germline V and J ends were trimmed by 8 bases and 7 bases, with 15 bases remaining between them. The CDR3 reads CASTRGRQNEQFF. The CDR3 DNA sequence: TGTGCCAGCACCCGGGGGAGACAAAATGAGCAGTTCTTC.

The V call is TRBV9, the J call TRBJ2-2, with TRBD2 matching over 7 bases. Germline values: CDR1 SGDLS, CDR2 YYNGEE. The CDR3 length is 15 residues. Germline trimming cut 4 bases from V and 0 bases from J; bases unmatched to any gene: 3. CDR3 nucleotides: TGTGCCAGCAGCAGGACTAGAACGAACACCGGGGAGCTGTTTTTT. It specifies CASSRTRTNTGELFF.

The chain recombines TRBV19 with TRBJ1-2; D might be TRBD1 (6 bases). The CDR3 consists of 15 residues. Trimming removed 5 bases at V and 5 bases at J, with 18 bases between. Germline V gene data show CDR1 as LNHDA and CDR2 as SQIVND (reference sequence). For the CDR3, the DNA is TGTGCCAGTAGTCCGACGGGGGCCGCCGCTTATGGCTACACCTTC. It yields the protein CASSPTGAAAYGYTF.

The CDR3 DNA is TGTGCCAGCAGTGACTCGGGCGCCGCCACAGATACGCAGTATTTT. Amino acid sequence: CASSDSGAATDTQYF. V usage is TRBV6-4 and J usage is TRBJ2-3, with no clear D. The CDR3 is 15 residues long. CDR1 and CDR2 (germline): MRHNA, SNTAGT. V lost 0 bases, J lost 2 bases, and 9 bases lay in between.

The CDR3 protein is CASSRGQGGAGYTF. The CDR3 region has the DNA TGTGCCAGCAGTAGGGGACAGGGAGGCGCAGGCTACACCTTC. The chain couples TRBV2 to TRBJ1-2, with TRBD1 matching 9 bases. J gave up 8 bases and V 5 bases, and 9 bases lay outside the gene matches. This CDR3 comprises 14 residues. The V gene's germline CDR1 is SNHLY and CDR2 FYNNEI.

The chain uses TRBV5-4 and TRBJ2-4, with 7 bases fitting TRBD2. Per germline, CDR1 SGHNT and CDR2 YYREEE (reference sequence). The CDR3 contains 16 residues. J lost 7 bases, V lost 4 bases, and 14 bases had no gene match. CDR3 DNA: TGTGCCAGCAGCCCCTCTTCCGGGACCGGGGGGAACATTCAGTACTTC. Protein sequence: CASSPSSGTGGNIQYF. The full variable domain, its missing parts supplied by reference TRBV5-4 and TRBJ2-4, is ETGVTQSPTHLIKTRGQQVTLRCSSQSGHNTVSWYQQALGQGPQFIFQYYREEENGRGNFPPRFSGLQFPNYSSELNVNALELDDSALYLCASSPSSGTGGNIQYFGAGTRLSVL.

The chain links TRBV6-1 to TRBJ1-5; D is uncertain. In germline, CDR1 is MNHNS, CDR2 SASEGT. Trimming took off 3 bases at V and 0 bases at J, with 6 bases between the two ends. The CDR3 extends over 14 amino acids. CDR3: CASSERISNQPQHF. The CDR3 nucleotides are TGTGCCAGCAGTGAGCGTATTAGCAATCAGCCCCAGCATTTT.

This chain uses TRBV15 with TRBJ2-6; no clear D gene. Germline CDR1 LNHNV, CDR2 YYDKDF (reference sequence). Trimming took 0 bases from V and 0 from J, leaving 9 bases between them. The CDR3 is 17 amino acids. The CDR3 protein is CATSRDRASSGANVLTF. The CDR3 nucleotides are TGTGCCACCAGCAGAGATCGAGCTAGCTCTGGGGCCAACGTCCTGACTTTC.

V is TRBV11-3 and J is TRBJ1-2; 7 bases fit TRBD1. Germline lookup yields CDR1 SGHNT and CDR2 YENEEA. This CDR3 is built from 12 residues. V trimming: 2 bases; J trimming: 12 bases; junction bases outside the gene matches: 6. The CDR3 sequence: CASSLRGGSNTF. The CDR3 nucleotides read TGTGCCAGCAGCTTAAGAGGGGGCTCAAACACCTTC.

The V gene is TRBV7-2, the J gene TRBJ2-1; TRBD2 is a possible D gene (5 bases). This CDR3 spans 14 amino acids. Germline V gives CDR1 SGHTA, CDR2 FQGNSA. Trimming left V 5 bases short and J 0 bases short, with 8 bases between. The chain's CDR3 is CASSPRDSYNEQFF. CDR3 sequence (DNA): TGTGCCAGCAGCCCCCGGGACTCCTACAATGAGCAGTTCTTC.

This CDR3 reads CAWAQVGVNTEAFF. As DNA, the CDR3 is TGTGCCTGGGCCCAGGTCGGTGTGAACACTGAAGCTTTCTTT. The chain recombines TRBV30 with TRBJ1-1; D remains unclear. Deletions cut 5 bases from V and 0 bases from J, with 13 bases between. The CDR3 consists of 14 residues. CDR1 and CDR2 (germline): GTSNPN, SVGIG (reference sequence).

The V gene is TRBV7-7, the J gene TRBJ2-3, with TRBD2 identical over 10 bases. The CDR3 runs to 14 residues. CDR1 is SSHAT and CDR2 is FNYEAQ in the germline V gene (reference sequence). The J segment lost 4 bases and the V segment lost 2 bases, leaving 0 bases of the junction unmatched. This CDR3 is CASSLTSGADTQYF. CDR3 nucleotides: TGTGCCAGCAGCTTAACTAGCGGGGCAGATACGCAGTATTTT.